One and the same sample provided the 14 T cell receptor beta chains below, sequenced in a study of identical twins. MiXCR was run by TCRdb on the 5' RACE reads, yielding one entry per CDR3 protein. The table shows approximately 1.8 million distinct CDR3 sequences, with about 32% occurring only once. Sequences were obtained from cord blood. Receptor source: a newborn girl in good health.

Comment on this clonotype: A much larger clone differs by one base, so this may be a read error. The V gene is TRBV29-1, the J gene TRBJ2-4; 12 bases line up with TRBD2. Trimming at V came to 4 bases and at J to 1 base, leaving 5 bases not matched to a gene. This CDR3 spans 16 amino acids. From germline, CDR1 is SQVTM and CDR2 ANQGSEA. CDR3 loop: CSVATSGGMAKNIQYF. Written as DNA, the CDR3 is TGCAGCGTTGCAACTAGCGGGGGGATGGCCAAAAACATTCAGTACTTC.

Only a few counts were recorded for this clonotype. The chain is built from TRBV21-1 and TRBJ2-7. TRBV21-1 is designated a pseudogene. The CDR3 contains 13 residues. DNA for the CDR3: TGTGCCAGCAGCAACCGACGGAGCTACGAGCAGTACTTC. It encodes CASSNRRSYEQYF.

The rearrangement links TRBV10-3 to TRBJ1-1; D remains unclear. The CDR3 is 12 residues long. Trimming shortened V by 0 bases and J by 4 bases, and 3 bases separated the two germline ends. Germline CDR1 reads ENHRY; CDR2 reads SYGVKD. CDR3 amino acids: CAISESTTEAFF. CDR3 nucleotides: TGTGCCATCAGTGAGTCGACCACTGAAGCTTTCTTT.

The V and J genes are TRBV12-3 or TRBV12-4 and TRBJ2-5; D call uncertain. V lost 8 bases and J 5 bases, leaving 15 bases between the germline ends. The CDR3 consists of 13 residues. CDR3 sequence (DNA): TGTGCCAGCTTGGAGAGATCCGTGGAGACCCAGTACTTC. This encodes CASLERSVETQYF.

The table lists this clonotype with a few counts. The chain couples TRBV12-3 or TRBV12-4 to TRBJ1-1; tentatively, D is TRBD1 (5 bases). CDR3 length: 14 amino acids. V was shortened by 7 bases and J by 1 base, with 13 bases between the two germline ends. This CDR3 reads CASTYLGENTEAFF. The CDR3 coding sequence is TGTGCCAGCACGTACTTGGGGGAGAACACTGAAGCTTTCTTT.

This sequence joins TRBV9 and TRBJ2-1; TRBD2 matches 7 bases. The germline CDR1 and CDR2 sequences are SGDLS and YYNGEE. The CDR3 contains 15 residues. Trimming cost V 4 bases and J 4 bases; bases outside gene matches: 8. The CDR3 here is CASSSGTPGYNEQFF. The CDR3 DNA reads TGTGCCAGCAGCAGCGGGACCCCTGGGTACAATGAGCAGTTCTTC.

This clonotype was counted a few times. The chain has TRBV5-1 and TRBJ2-7, with D perhaps TRBD1 (5 bases). This CDR3 contains 16 residues. Germline V lookup: CDR1 SGHRS, CDR2 YFSETQ. V was shortened by 4 bases and J by 4 bases, with 21 bases between the two germline ends. The CDR3: CASSLEKTGPHYEQYF. The CDR3 bases are TGCGCCAGCAGCCTGGAGAAAACAGGACCCCATTACGAGCAGTACTTC.

A few counts support this clonotype. The chain combines TRBV20-1 with TRBJ2-3; 10 positions match TRBD1. The CDR3 is 15 amino acids. CDR1 DFQATT and CDR2 SNEGSKA come from the germline V gene (reference sequence). The V segment lost 6 bases and the J segment 2 bases; nucleotides outside the gene matches: 8. The CDR3 here is CSALSGQGITDTQYF. CDR3 sequence (DNA): TGCAGTGCCCTTTCGGGACAGGGGATCACAGATACGCAGTATTTT.

The V call is TRBV6-5, the J call TRBJ1-5; D call uncertain. CDR1 MNHEY and CDR2 SVGAGI come from the germline V gene. The ends were cut back, 6 bases at V and 0 bases at J, with 12 bases in the middle. The CDR3 is made up of 15 amino acids. CDR3 in amino acids: CASRSDPYSNQPQHF. Here the CDR3 DNA reads TGTGCCAGCAGATCAGACCCATATAGCAATCAGCCCCAGCATTTT.

In its sample, this clonotype was seen a few times. The chain combines TRBV27 with TRBJ2-2; D call uncertain. CDR1 is MNHEY, CDR2 SMNVEV, per germline (reference sequence). Trimming left V 5 bases short and J 4 bases short, with 5 bases between. The CDR3 length is 12 residues. The CDR3 region has the DNA TGTGCCAGCAGTATCAGCACCGGGGAGCTGTTTTTT. The encoded protein is CASSISTGELFF.

The rearrangement links TRBV7-9 to TRBJ2-5; the match to TRBD2 covers 7 bases. Trimming at V came to 5 bases and at J to 1 base, leaving 7 bases not matched to a gene. The CDR3 is made up of 15 amino acids. Germline V gene lookup returns CDR1 SEHNR and CDR2 FQNEAQ (reference sequence). DNA of the CDR3: TGTGCCAGCAGCCCCCGGGACTACCTCCAAGAGACCCAGTACTTC. Protein product: CASSPRDYLQETQYF.

This clonotype came up a few times. V gene TRBV20-1 combines with J gene TRBJ2-3; D not resolved. V gave up 6 bases and J gave up 1 base, with 14 bases separating them. In germline, CDR1 is DFQATT, CDR2 SNEGSKA (reference sequence). The CDR3 consists of 14 residues. The CDR3: CSAVEWRRTDTQYF. The CDR3 nucleotides are TGCAGTGCCGTAGAGTGGCGGCGCACAGATACGCAGTATTTT.

The chain uses TRBV4-2 and TRBJ2-1, with TRBD1 as a possible D gene (6 bases). This CDR3 is built from 17 residues. Germline CDR1 reads LGHNA; CDR2 reads YNFKEQ. Trimming left V 2 bases short and J 2 bases short, with 16 bases between. CDR3 DNA sequence: TGTGCCAGCAGCCAATCTCAGACCGGGACACCCTACAATGAGCAGTTCTTC. Its protein is CASSQSQTGTPYNEQFF.

This clonotype was detected many times. The chain carries TRBV14 and TRBJ2-4; D not resolved. The CDR3 loop spans 12 amino acids. V lost 2 bases and J lost 6, with 5 bases in between. Per germline, CDR1 SGHDN and CDR2 FVKESK. The CDR3 nucleotides read TGTGCCAGCAGCCAAATCGGAAACATTCAGTACTTC. Protein: CASSQIGNIQYF.